The present entry profiles one T cell receptor beta chain with its context. This clone's antigen is unknown. Per-base qualities were not stored, and no clone one base away is much larger. The library was built by means of the immunoSEQ multiplex PCR assay. The multiplex PCR relied on a mix of 60 forward primers for TCR Vbeta segments and 13 reverse primers for TCR Jbeta segments. The CDR3 region of rearranged TCR beta genes was amplified from genomic DNA by a multiplex PCR assay. Amplified TCR beta libraries were sequenced as 87-base-pair reads on the Illumina HiSeq System. The authors' pipeline ran thus. Across the 670 or so repertoires, a later analysis counted 80 million or so unique TCR beta chains, some 11 million of which were shared by at least two donors. To remove PCR and sequencing errors, raw reads were error-corrected and collapsed into unique sequences using a nearest-neighbor algorithm that merged closely related sequences. CDR3 sequences were aligned to IMGT reference sequences to assign V, D and J gene segments. For a sequence to be retained, a match of at least six nucleotides to both a V gene segment and a J gene segment was required. Rearrangements were classified as productive when the CDR3 lacked stop codons and remained in frame with V and J, and all other rearrangements were classified as non-productive. CDR3 was defined according to IMGT convention as the region running from the second conserved V-encoded cysteine to the conserved J-encoded phenylalanine. Sequences without an unambiguous match to a single V gene segment were excluded from the earlier analysis of almost 600 of the donors. In an earlier analysis of several hundred of the donors, V segments were called functional above 56.7% productive rearrangements and were called segregating when the between-donor standard deviation exceeded 5%. A statistical classification framework was built for diagnosing cytomegalovirus status from the catalog of TCR beta chain sequences. In a later analysis, V and J genes were assigned by comparing TCR nucleotide sequences against IMGT/GENE-DB human TR gene sequences. Using the TCRdist pipeline, a later analysis assigned CDR3 sequences along with most-parsimonious VDJ recombination scenarios. A later analysis defined each TCR beta chain by its CDR3 amino acid sequence plus V-gene family, and excluded reads lacking a unique V-gene family. A later analysis removed 550 to 700 highly shared, low-generation-probability nucleotide sequences to deal with suspected cross-contamination and a sequencing artifact. For each public chain, a later analysis derived a clonal expansion index from normalized ranks of inferred template counts within each repertoire. In a later analysis, generation probabilities were computed using a VDJ recombination model fitted to out-of-frame rearrangements, and the results were checked against IGoR. Hypergeometric tests were used in a later analysis to score TCR-TCR, TCR-HLA and TCR-CMV co-occurrence, with a repertoire-size bias correction applied to the TCR pairs. In a later analysis, false discovery rates were estimated by permuting HLA or CMV assignments 20 times. A later analysis grouped co-occurring TCRs with DBSCAN, adding TCRdist sequence similarity when clustering within HLA-allele-positive subsets. Repertoires with fewer than 30,000 or more than 120,000 public chains, plus five repertoires with anomalous nucleotide sharing, were excluded from co-occurrence clustering. The immuneACCESS repertoire file appears here via TCRdb, limited to in-frame rearrangements. These files lack a portion of the clones; in checked studies, under half of the deficit traces to unresolved V genes, and the cause of the others is not known. V, J and clone size reflect that table, while D and trimming were determined from the DNA. The sample contains roughly 150,000 clones, roughly three quarters of them found a single time. Around 2.2% of the sample is taken by the ten largest.

The cohort consisted of 666 healthy bone marrow donors. At the time of sampling, all cohort members were nominally healthy, though unrecorded immune exposures were likely present. The donor tested CMV seronegative, placing the donor among the 300 to 400 seronegative members of the cohort. Each donor provided a peripheral blood sample, and peripheral blood mononuclear cells were used for TCR beta sequencing. Genomic DNA was extracted from the blood cell samples with the Qiagen DNeasy Blood Extraction Kit. CDR1 and CDR2, looked up from the germline V gene, are MNHEY and SVGAGI. Counted from cysteine to phenylalanine, this CDR3 has 15 amino acids. Only the CDR3 portion is preserved as DNA: 45 bases, with reading frame beginning at the first base. Compared with germline, V lacks 2 bases and J lacks 1 base; bases without a gene match: 3. These data are taken from a study of cytomegalovirus exposure and HLA in healthy donors (dated by TCRdb to 2015 to 2018). General notes on the study: According to an earlier analysis of several hundred of the donors, about 179 million T cells yielded 90 million to 130 million unique TCR beta sequences and less than 300 Gb of sequence data. Among around 400 genotyped donors of the cohort, an average of approximately 200,000 unique TCR beta nucleotide sequences was sequenced per donor, of which approximately 19% were non-productive. An earlier analysis of 500 to 750 of the donors applied high-throughput TCR beta sequencing to assess whether each TCR beta V gene segment acted as functional or pseudogenic. A separate validation cohort of 100 to 150 different subjects was used in addition to the approximately 610-subject first cohort. A later analysis re-analyzed previously published TCR beta repertoires from 660 or so donors and added high-resolution HLA genotyping to study TCR occurrence patterns. Typing coverage differed by locus: A, B, C, DRB1 and DQB1 were typed in roughly 629-630 donors, DQA1 in approximately 520, DPA1 in around 580, and DPB1 in roughly 450. To predict cytomegalovirus infection status, the study combined high-throughput TCR immunosequencing, statistical association of individual TCRs with disease status, and machine learning. Both class I and class II loci were covered by HLA typing, at four-digit resolution. Four to six DR-DQ haplotypes were handled as single units for association and clustering, since linkage in the cohort was strong. The study profiled the T cell repertoires of approximately 700 subjects by immunosequencing and related them to cytomegalovirus serostatus. About 280 gigabases of sequencing data and approximately 84 million unique TCR sequences were included in an early release covering over 600 HLA-typed donors. In the later analysis, no new phenotypic data were used to find candidate immune exposures; instead, reliance was placed on TCR beta sequences and their occurrence across donors. Every discovery cohort repertoire had been produced on one sequencing platform. Of the 350 to 400 genotyped donors, over 65% fell in the genetic ancestry cluster associated with self-reported Caucasian donors. The study aimed to test whether signatures of past pathogen exposure could be identified by cataloging public T cell receptors. A later genetic analysis used genome-wide SNP genotypes for about 65% of the roughly 700 donors, treating that subset as a discovery cohort. Alongside the repertoire data, information on donor age, sex, ethnicity and CMV serostatus was compiled.

Results and caveats for the whole study, not just this receptor: A few of the identified cytomegalovirus-associated TCR beta chains were confirmed in vitro to be specific for cytomegalovirus antigens. Because the 87-base-pair reads could not distinguish some IMGT-functional V segments, including TRBV6-2 and TRBV6-3, those segments were excluded. A later analysis reported that several top co-occurrence clusters appeared linked to parvovirus B19, influenza, CMV and Epstein-Barr virus. A later analysis found that TCR association rates varied across HLA loci, with DRB1 alleles showing the most associated TCRs and HLA-C alleles the fewest. The classifier was reported to diagnose cytomegalovirus status with high specificity and sensitivity in both the original and validation cohorts. According to a later analysis, most CMV-associated TCR beta chains appeared to be HLA-restricted, and the HLA associations seemed to be driven largely by CMV exposure. When HLA alleles, especially DR and DQ, strongly co-occurred, attributing TCR associations to individual alleles was difficult. A further reported finding was that TCR beta sequences accurately predicted the HLA-A and HLA-B alleles for most subjects in the first cohort. Compared with the 666-donor mean, donors in an Asian-associated ancestry cluster had fewer N-insertions in productive TCRs, according to a later genetic analysis. A total of 150 to 200 TCR beta chains were listed by the study as associated with cytomegalovirus. The only immune exposure information available for the cohort was CMV serostatus. A later analysis found that HLA-associated TCR beta chains were more clonally expanded and had lower generation probabilities than equally common non-associated chains. Roughly uniform sequencing depth across donors was assumed in presence/absence analyses, although this assumption may not hold. A cluster of highly shared sequence variants was judged likely to be a technical artifact of the sequencing pipeline. The authors suggested that the approach could potentially be extended to other disease states and immunological phenotypes. While some public TCRs were present in many individuals, most TCR sequences turned up only very rarely across donors. HLA typing was unavailable for some donors at each locus, so association tests used only the typed subset. Because counts were too low, approximately 18 rarely observed V segments, including chromosome 9 orphons, were excluded from the earlier analysis of about 500 of the donors. Only TCR beta chains were sequenced in this cohort, and the absence of alpha or paired-chain data limited detectable features. An earlier analysis of approximately 540 of the donors showed that most TCR beta V segments appeared in productive rearrangements either about 87% or about 30% of the time, which broadly matched IMGT annotations. At a false discovery rate of 0.05, a later analysis linked some 17,000 TCR beta sequences to specific HLA alleles. A later genetic analysis associated a missense DCLRE1C variant with V-gene and J-gene trimming of TCR beta chains, and an independent cohort replicated the association. Correlated functional status among segregating V segments might be attributable to linkage disequilibrium, but an unknown experimental factor could not be ruled out.

The V and J genes are TRBV6-5 and TRBJ2-7; the central 9 bases match TRBD1. This receptor was identified in a man aged 25-45 years in good health and CMV-seronegative. The sample taken for sequencing was PBMCs. The CDR3 protein sequence reads: CASSYAQGASYEQYF. In nucleotide form, the sequence is TGTGCCAGCAGTTACGCACAGGGGGCATCCTACGAGCAGTACTTC.